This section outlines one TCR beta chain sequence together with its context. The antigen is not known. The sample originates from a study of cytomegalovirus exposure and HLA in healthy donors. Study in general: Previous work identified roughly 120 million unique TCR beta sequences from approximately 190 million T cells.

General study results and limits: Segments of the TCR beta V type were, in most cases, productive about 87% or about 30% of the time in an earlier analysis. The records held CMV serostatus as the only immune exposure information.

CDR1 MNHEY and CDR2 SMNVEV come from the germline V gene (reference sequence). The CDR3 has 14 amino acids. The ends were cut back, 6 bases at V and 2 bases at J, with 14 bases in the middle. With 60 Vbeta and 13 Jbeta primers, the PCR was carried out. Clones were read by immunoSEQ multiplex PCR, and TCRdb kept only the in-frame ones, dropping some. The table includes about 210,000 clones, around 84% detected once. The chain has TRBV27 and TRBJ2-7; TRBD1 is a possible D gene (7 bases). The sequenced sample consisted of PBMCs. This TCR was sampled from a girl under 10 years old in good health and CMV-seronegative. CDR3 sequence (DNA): TGTGCCAGCAGCCTAGGGGGGACAGCCTACGAGCAGTACTTC. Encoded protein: CASSLGGTAYEQYF.